Given below is one TCR beta chain in context. This sample is drawn from a study of cytomegalovirus exposure and HLA in healthy donors. Primers: 60 Vbeta forward and 13 Jbeta reverse. Profiling relied on immunoSEQ multiplex PCR, and the TCRdb table lists in-frame clones only, not all of them. Among about 150,000 clones listed, roughly 72% were seen once. The ends were cut back, 4 bases at V and 1 base at J, with 11 bases in the middle. This CDR3 has 14 residues. Germline V gene lookup returns CDR1 SGHRS and CDR2 YFSETQ. This receptor was identified in a man in his forties or fifties in good health and CMV-seronegative. The chain employs TRBV5-1 and TRBJ1-1; D is possibly TRBD1 (6 bases). Sequencing used PBMCs. CDR3 in DNA: TGCGCCAGCAGCGCCCGACAGGCGAACACTGAAGCTTTCTTT. Amino acids: CASSARQANTEAFF.